Sequencing of this TCR beta chain was carried out in a study of blood T cell repertoires in COVID-19. Study overall: Material from acute and convalescent COVID-19 was sourced from the United States, Italy and Spain. PBMCs, B-cell-depleted T cells, or T cells provided the cDNA or gDNA that made up the material.

V dropped 5 bases and J dropped 5; count of bases not matched to a gene: 4. Germline V lookup: CDR1 SNHLY, CDR2 FYNNEI. The CDR3 has 14 amino acids. Assay used: immunoSEQ multiplex PCR; TCRdb lists only in-frame clones, some missing. The data contain 84,000 or so clones, under 85% of them singletons. The genes are TRBV2 and TRBJ2-7; 12 bases line up with TRBD2. The sequence was collected from a human donor in a cohort sampled during active COVID-19. The sequenced sample was peripheral blood. Here the CDR3 reads CASSLAGGMNEQYF. CDR3 in DNA: TGTGCCAGCAGTCTAGCGGGGGGGATGAACGAGCAGTACTTC.